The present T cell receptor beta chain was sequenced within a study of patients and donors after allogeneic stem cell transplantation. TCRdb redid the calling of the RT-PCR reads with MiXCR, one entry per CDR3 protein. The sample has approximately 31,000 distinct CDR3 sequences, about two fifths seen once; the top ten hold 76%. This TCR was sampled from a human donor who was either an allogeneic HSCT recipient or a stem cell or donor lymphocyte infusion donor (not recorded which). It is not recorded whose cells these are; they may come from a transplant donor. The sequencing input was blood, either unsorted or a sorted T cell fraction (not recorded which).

CDR3 DNA: TGTGCCAGCAGTTACTCGATGGAGGGGGGAGAGCAGTTCTTC. Its translation is CASSYSMEGGEQFF. The chain recombines TRBV6-2 or TRBV6-3 with TRBJ2-1, with D perhaps given as TRBD1 or TRBD2 (6 bases each). V lost 0 bases and J 10 bases, leaving 13 bases between the germline ends. This CDR3 is built from 14 residues. CDR1 and CDR2 from the germline V gene are MNHEY and SVGEGT.